These 5 T cell receptor beta chains came from one sample sequenced in a study of T cells in Graves' hyperthyroidism and ophthalmopathy (dated by TCRdb to 2018 to 2020). The library was generated by multiplex PCR. For sequencing, an Illumina HiSeq 2000 was employed. The TCR beta CDR3 regions were amplified from the RNA transcripts. The TCR CDR3 was subjected to a first round of RT-PCR using the HTBI primer set and the Qiagen OneStep RT-PCR kit. The raw public reads went through TCRdb reprocessing: fastp at Q25, MiXCR clone calling, in-frame beta chains kept. All rows with the same CDR3 protein become a single entry with the most common DNA and genes. In this sample the table shows approximately 590,000 distinct CDR3 sequences, around 14% of which occur a single time. Less than 9.5% of the sample belongs to the ten largest clones. Specimen: blood. The receptor set was obtained from a woman in her thirties with Graves' hyperthyroidism.

For the CDR3, the DNA is TGTGCCAGCAGTTTACCACTAGTTTGGGGCACAGATACGCAGTATTTT. Protein: CASSLPLVWGTDTQYF. The chain links TRBV6-2 or TRBV6-3 to TRBJ2-3, with D possibly being TRBD2 (5 bases). CDR1 and CDR2 (germline): MNHEY, SVGEGT. CDR3 length equals 16 residues. Between the trimmed V and J ends, which lost 4 bases and 1 base, there was a span of 15 bases.

In this sample, this clonotype turned up many times. The rearrangement links TRBV12-3 or TRBV12-4 to TRBJ2-3; D gene unclear. The CDR3 has 13 residues. Trimming removed 6 bases at V and 3 bases at J, with 10 bases between. The CDR3 sequence is CASSNAETDTQYF. CDR3 coding DNA: TGTGCCAGCAGCAACGCAGAAACAGATACGCAGTATTTT.

This clonotype appeared many times. The J gene is TRBJ2-7, the V gene TRBV7-9; maybe TRBD1 (6 bases). The CDR3 spans 16 residues. The germline V gene has CDR1 SEHNR and CDR2 FQNEAQ (reference sequence). Trimming stripped 3 bases from V and 1 base from J, with 16 bases between. This chain's CDR3 is CASSFTGSQRSYEQYF. CDR3 DNA sequence: TGTGCCAGCAGCTTTACAGGGTCGCAGCGGTCCTACGAGCAGTACTTC.

The chain recombines TRBV20-1 with TRBJ2-3; D uncertain. CDR3 length: 11 amino acids. V gave up 6 bases and J gave up 6 bases, with 10 bases separating them. The germline V gene encodes CDR1 DFQATT and CDR2 SNEGSKA (reference sequence). The CDR3 here is CSAPVWDTQYF. The DNA of the CDR3 is TGCAGTGCCCCCGTCTGGGATACGCAGTATTTT.

This clonotype was counted many times. The chain employs TRBV24-1 and TRBJ2-1; 10 bases fit TRBD2. V shed 7 bases and J 3 bases; nucleotides not matched to a gene: 2. The CDR3 totals 14 residues. Germline values: CDR1 KGHDR, CDR2 SFDVKD. Written as DNA, the CDR3 is TGTGCCACCAGCCTAGCGGGAGTCTACAATGAGCAGTTCTTC. Its protein product is CATSLAGVYNEQFF.